The clone carrying this TCR beta chain appeared once. CDR1 and CDR2 (germline): SGHRS, YFSETQ. Trimming left V 3 bases short and J 4 bases short, with 14 bases between. The length of the CDR3 is 15 residues. The data belong to a study of blood T cell repertoires in COVID-19. Study summary: Acute-phase and convalescent COVID-19 samples originated in the United States, Italy and Spain. PBMCs, B-cell-depleted T cells, or T cells provided the cDNA or gDNA that made up the material.

Methods used by the authors: Using reference gene primer amplification, nucleated cell counts were estimated. The data were produced by immunoSEQ multiplex PCR, yet TCRdb's version contains in-frame clones alone and is incomplete. V and J calls and clone size are those listed in that table; D and trimming were worked out from the DNA. The sample carries tens of thousands of clones, around 83% recorded once. The chain couples TRBV5-1 to TRBJ2-1, with TRBD1 as a possible D gene (6 bases). The sequence was collected from a woman in her sixties or seventies with acute or convalescent COVID-19. The sample taken for sequencing was peripheral blood. The CDR3: CASSSHRAEYNEQFF. CDR3 bases: TGCGCCAGCAGCTCCCACAGGGCCGAATACAATGAGCAGTTCTTC.